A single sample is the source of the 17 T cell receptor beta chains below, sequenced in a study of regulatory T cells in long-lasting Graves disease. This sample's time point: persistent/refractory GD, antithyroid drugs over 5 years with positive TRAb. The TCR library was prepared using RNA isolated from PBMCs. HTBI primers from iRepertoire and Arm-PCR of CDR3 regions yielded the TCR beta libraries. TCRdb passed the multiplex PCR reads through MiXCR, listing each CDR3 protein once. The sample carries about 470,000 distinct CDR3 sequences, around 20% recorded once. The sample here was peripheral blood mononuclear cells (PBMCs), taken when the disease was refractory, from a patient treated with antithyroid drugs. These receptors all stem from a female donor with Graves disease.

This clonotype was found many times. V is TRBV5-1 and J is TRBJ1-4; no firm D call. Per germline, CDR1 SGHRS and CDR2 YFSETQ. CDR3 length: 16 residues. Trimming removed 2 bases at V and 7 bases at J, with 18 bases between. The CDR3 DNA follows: TGCGCCAGCAGCTTCGATGCGGGATCGCATCTTGAAAAACTGTTTTTT. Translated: CASSFDAGSHLEKLFF.

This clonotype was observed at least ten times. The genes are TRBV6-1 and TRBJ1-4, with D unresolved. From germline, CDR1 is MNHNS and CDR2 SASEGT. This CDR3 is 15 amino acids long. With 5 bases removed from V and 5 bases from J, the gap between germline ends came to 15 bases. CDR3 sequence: CASSLRVPDNEKLFF. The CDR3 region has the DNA TGTGCCAGCAGTCTGAGGGTGCCAGACAATGAAAAACTGTTTTTT.

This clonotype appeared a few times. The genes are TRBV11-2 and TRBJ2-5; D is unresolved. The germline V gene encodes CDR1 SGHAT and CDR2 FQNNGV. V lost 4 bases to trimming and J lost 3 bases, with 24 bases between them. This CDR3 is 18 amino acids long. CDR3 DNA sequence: TGTGCCAGCAGCTCAAAGTCCCCCTTTCACGCCCTAAAAGAGACCCAGTACTTC. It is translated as CASSSKSPFHALKETQYF.

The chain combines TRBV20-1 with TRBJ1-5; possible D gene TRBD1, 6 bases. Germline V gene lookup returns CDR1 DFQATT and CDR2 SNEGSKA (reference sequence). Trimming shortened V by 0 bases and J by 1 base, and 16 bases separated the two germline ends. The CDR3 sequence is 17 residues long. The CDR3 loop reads CSARELGAANSNQPQHF. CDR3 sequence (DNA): TGCAGTGCTAGAGAGTTGGGGGCGGCAAACAGCAATCAGCCCCAGCATTTT.

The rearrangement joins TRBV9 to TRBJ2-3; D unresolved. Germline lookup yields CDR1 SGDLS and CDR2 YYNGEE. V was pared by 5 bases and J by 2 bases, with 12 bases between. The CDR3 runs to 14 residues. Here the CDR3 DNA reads TGTGCCAGCAGTGCAAGATGGGACACAGATACGCAGTATTTT. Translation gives CASSARWDTDTQYF.

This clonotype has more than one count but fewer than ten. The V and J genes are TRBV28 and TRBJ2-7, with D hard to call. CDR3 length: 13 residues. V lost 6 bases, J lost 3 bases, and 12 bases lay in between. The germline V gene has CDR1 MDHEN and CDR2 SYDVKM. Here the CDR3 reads CASSPGPRYEQYF. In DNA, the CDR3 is TGTGCCAGCAGCCCTGGACCCCGCTACGAGCAGTACTTC.

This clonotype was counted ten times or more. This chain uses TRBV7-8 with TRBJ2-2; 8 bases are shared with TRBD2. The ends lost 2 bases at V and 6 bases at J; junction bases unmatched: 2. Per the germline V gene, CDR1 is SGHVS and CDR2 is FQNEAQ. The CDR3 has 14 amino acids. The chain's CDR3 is CASSLHGRAGELFF. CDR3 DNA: TGTGCCAGCAGCTTACACGGGAGGGCCGGGGAGCTGTTTTTT.

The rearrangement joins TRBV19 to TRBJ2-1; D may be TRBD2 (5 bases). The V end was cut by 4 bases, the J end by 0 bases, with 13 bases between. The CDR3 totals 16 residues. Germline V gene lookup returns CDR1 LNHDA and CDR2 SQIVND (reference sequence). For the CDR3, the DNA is TGTGCCAGTAGTAGTGTTTTGGGGAGCTCCTACAATGAGCAGTTCTTC. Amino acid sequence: CASSSVLGSSYNEQFF.

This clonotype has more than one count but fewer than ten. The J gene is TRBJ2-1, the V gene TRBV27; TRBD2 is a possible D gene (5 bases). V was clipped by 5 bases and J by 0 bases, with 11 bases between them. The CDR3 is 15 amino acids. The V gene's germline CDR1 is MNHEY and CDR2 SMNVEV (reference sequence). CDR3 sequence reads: CASSRLPLSYNEQFF. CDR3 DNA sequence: TGTGCCAGCAGTCGACTACCACTCTCCTACAATGAGCAGTTCTTC.

This CDR3 is CASRAGQGETQYF. DNA for the CDR3: TGTGCCAGCAGGGCGGGACAGGGGGAGACCCAGTACTTC. The chain has TRBV27 and TRBJ2-5, with 10 bases identical to TRBD1. Germline trimming cut 6 bases from V and 5 bases from J; bases unmatched to any gene: 3. The CDR3 loop spans 13 amino acids. Germline V gives CDR1 MNHEY, CDR2 SMNVEV (reference sequence).

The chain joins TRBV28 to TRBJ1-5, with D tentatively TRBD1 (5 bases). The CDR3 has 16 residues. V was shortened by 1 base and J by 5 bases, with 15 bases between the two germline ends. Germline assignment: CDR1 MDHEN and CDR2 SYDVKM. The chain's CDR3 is CASSLLGGFGDQPQHF. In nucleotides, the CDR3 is TGTGCCAGCAGTTTATTGGGGGGTTTCGGGGATCAGCCCCAGCATTTT.

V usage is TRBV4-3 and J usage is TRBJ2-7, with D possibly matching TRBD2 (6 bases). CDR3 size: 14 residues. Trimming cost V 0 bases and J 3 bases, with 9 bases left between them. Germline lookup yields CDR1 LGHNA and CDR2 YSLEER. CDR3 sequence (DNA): TGCGCCAGCAGCCAAGAAACGGAGGGCTACGAGCAGTACTTC. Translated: CASSQETEGYEQYF.

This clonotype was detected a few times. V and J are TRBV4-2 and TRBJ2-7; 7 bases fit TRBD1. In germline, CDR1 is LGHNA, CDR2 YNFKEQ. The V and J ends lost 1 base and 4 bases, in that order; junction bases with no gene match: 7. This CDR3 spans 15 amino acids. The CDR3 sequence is CASSQGTGTLYEQYF. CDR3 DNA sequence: TGTGCCAGCAGCCAAGGGACAGGTACTTTATACGAGCAGTACTTC.

As DNA, the CDR3 is TGTGCCAGCAGTTTTGGGACTAGCGGAGACAATGAGCAGTTCTTC. It is translated as CASSFGTSGDNEQFF. The chain has TRBV27 and TRBJ2-1; 11 nucleotides line up with TRBD2. CDR1 and CDR2 (germline): MNHEY, SMNVEV (reference sequence). This CDR3 comprises 15 residues. The V gene end was trimmed by 3 bases and the J gene end by 5 bases; junction bases not matched to a gene: 3.

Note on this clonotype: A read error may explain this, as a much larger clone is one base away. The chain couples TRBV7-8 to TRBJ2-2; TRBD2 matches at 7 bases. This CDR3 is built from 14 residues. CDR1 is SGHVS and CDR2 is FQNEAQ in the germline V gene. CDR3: CASSRAGSSGELLF. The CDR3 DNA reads TGTGCCAGCAGCCGGGCGGGGTCGAGCGGGGAGCTGCTTTTT.

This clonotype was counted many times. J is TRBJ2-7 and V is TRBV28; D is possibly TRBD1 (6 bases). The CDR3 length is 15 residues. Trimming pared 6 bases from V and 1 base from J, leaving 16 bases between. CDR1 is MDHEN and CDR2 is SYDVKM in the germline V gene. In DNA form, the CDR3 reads TGTGCCAGCAGCTCAGGGACAACCACTTCCTACGAGCAGTACTTC. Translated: CASSSGTTTSYEQYF.

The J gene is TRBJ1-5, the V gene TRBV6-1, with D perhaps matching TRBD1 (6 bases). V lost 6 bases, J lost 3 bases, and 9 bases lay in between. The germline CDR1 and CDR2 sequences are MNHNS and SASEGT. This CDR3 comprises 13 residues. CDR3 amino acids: CASRRTDNQPQHF. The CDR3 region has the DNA TGTGCCAGCAGACGGACAGACAATCAGCCCCAGCATTTT.